This T cell receptor (beta chain) appears in the sequencing data of a study of blood T cells in healthy people across ages. It was with a sample-barcoded 5' primer and a J-beta primer mix that a second PCR of roughly 7 to 11 cycles was run. One entry per CDR3 protein results from TCRdb running MiXCR on the 5' RACE reads. Counted here are roughly 1,300,000 distinct CDR3 sequences, around 59% occurring once; the ten biggest clones make up roughly 6.3%. Specimen: blood. This clonotype was obtained from a young man in good health.

The CDR3 DNA sequence: TGCAGCGTTCGGGCCTTATCGGGGGAGTACACCTTC. As protein: CSVRALSGEYTF. The chain employs TRBV29-1 and TRBJ1-2; D is possibly TRBD1 (5 bases). Germline-derived CDR1 and CDR2 are SQVTM and ANQGSEA. This CDR3 has 12 amino acids. The V and J ends lost 5 bases and 11 bases respectively, with 18 bases between them.